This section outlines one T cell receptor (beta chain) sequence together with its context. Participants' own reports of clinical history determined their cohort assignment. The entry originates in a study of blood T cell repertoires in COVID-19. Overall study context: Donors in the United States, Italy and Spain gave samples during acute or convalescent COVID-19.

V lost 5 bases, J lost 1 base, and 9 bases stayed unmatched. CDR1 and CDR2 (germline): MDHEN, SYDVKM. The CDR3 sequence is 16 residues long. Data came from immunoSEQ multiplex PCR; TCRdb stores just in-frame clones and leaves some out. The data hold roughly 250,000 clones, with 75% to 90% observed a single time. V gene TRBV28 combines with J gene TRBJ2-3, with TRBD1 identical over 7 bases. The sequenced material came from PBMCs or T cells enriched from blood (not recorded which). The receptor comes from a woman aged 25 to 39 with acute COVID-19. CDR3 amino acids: CASSLSTGWGTDTQYF. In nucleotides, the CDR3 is TGTGCCAGCAGTCTGTCGACAGGGTGGGGCACAGATACGCAGTATTTT.